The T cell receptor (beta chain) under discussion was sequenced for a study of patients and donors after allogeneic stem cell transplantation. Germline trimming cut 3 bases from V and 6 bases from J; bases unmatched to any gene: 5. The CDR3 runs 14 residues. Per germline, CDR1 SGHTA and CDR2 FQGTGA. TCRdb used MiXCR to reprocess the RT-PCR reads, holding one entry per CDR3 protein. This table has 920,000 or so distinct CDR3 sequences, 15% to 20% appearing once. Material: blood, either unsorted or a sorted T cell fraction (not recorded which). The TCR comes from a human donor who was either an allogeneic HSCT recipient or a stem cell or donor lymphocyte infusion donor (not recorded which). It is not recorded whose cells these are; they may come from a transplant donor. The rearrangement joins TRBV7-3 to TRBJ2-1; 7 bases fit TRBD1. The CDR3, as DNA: TGTGCCAGCAGCTTCGGACAGGTTAGCAATGAGCAGTTCTTC. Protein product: CASSFGQVSNEQFF.